Each of the 5 T cell receptor beta chains below was sequenced from the same sample in a study of OX40 agonist ivuxolimab in advanced cancers. The assay was immunoSEQ multiplex PCR, and TCRdb's table has in-frame clones only and misses some. Of 55,000 to 65,000 clones in the sample, around four fifths are singletons; the top ten hold about 2.2%. This sample comprised CD4+ or CD8+ T cells sorted from blood, obtained in a trial of the OX40 agonist ivuxolimab. The receptors stem from an adult with an advanced solid tumor such as melanoma, head and neck, liver or kidney cancer.

This chain joins TRBV2 and TRBJ2-5; TRBD2 matches at 7 bases. The J call may be faulty, since TRBJ2-7 better matches the DNA end. This CDR3 has 14 amino acids. Per the germline V gene, CDR1 is SNHLY and CDR2 is FYNNEI. CDR3: CASVTGGSPYEQYF. The CDR3 DNA is TGTGCCAGCGTGACGGGGGGATCCCCCTACGAGCAGTACTTC.

The chain carries TRBV15 and TRBJ1-2; D gene uncertain. V was pared by 5 bases and J by 4 bases, with 11 bases between. The CDR3 sequence is 13 residues long. Germline-derived CDR1 and CDR2 are LNHNV and YYDKDF (reference sequence). The CDR3: CATSLGRTYGYTF. The CDR3 DNA follows: TGTGCCACCAGCTTGGGCAGGACCTATGGCTACACCTTC.

The J gene is TRBJ1-3, the V gene TRBV15; TRBD1 might be the D (6 bases). Germline CDR1 and CDR2: LNHNV and YYDKDF (reference sequence). The CDR3 is 16 amino acids. Trimming pared 3 bases from V and 1 base from J, leaving 13 bases between. The CDR3 nucleotides read TGTGCCACCAGCAGGGGGACAAGAGAATCTGGAAACACCATATATTTT. As protein: CATSRGTRESGNTIYF.

The chain has TRBV7-2 and TRBJ2-2; tentative D call: TRBD1 (6 bases). The V end was cut by 5 bases, the J end by 4 bases, with 14 bases between. The CDR3 is 15 amino acids. The germline gives CDR1 SGHTA, CDR2 FQGNSA. The CDR3 sequence: CASSTRQDPTGELFF. Written as DNA, the CDR3 is TGTGCCAGCAGCACCCGACAGGACCCCACCGGGGAGCTGTTTTTT.

The chain combines TRBV10-3 with TRBJ2-7; TRBD1 aligns across 10 bases. The CDR3 length is 13 residues. Unmatched junction bases numbered 6, after V lost 2 bases and J lost 11 bases. Germline-derived CDR1 and CDR2 are ENHRY and SYGVKD. The CDR3 bases are TGTGCCATCAGTGAGGAGGCCGGGACAGGGGAGTACTTC. This encodes CAISEEAGTGEYF.